The 3 T cell receptor beta chains in this list originate from one sample, sequenced in a study of PD-L1 blockade in urothelial cancer. The method was immunoSEQ multiplex PCR; TCRdb's version includes in-frame clones alone and lacks a portion of them. The sample has 25,000 to 30,000 clones, 80% to 90% seen once. The sequences come from PBMCs, collected around atezolizumab (anti-PD-L1) treatment. These receptors all stem from a man aged 45-65 years with urothelial cancer.

This chain links TRBV11-2 with TRBJ1-1, with 11 bases lining up with TRBD1. The CDR3 totals 16 residues. Germline loops: CDR1 SGHAT, CDR2 FQNNGV. The V and J ends lost 5 bases and 4 bases, in that order; junction bases with no gene match: 9. The CDR3 region is CASSPTQGQGGTEAFF. CDR3 DNA: TGTGCCAGCAGCCCAACCCAGGGACAGGGGGGCACTGAAGCTTTCTTT. Drawing the rest from reference TRBV11-2 and TRBJ1-1, the complete variable domain is EAGVAQSPRYKIIEKRQSVAFWCNPISGHATLYWYQQILGQGPKLLIQFQNNGVVDDSQLPKDRFSAERLKGVDSTLKIQPAKLEDSAVYLCASSPTQGQGGTEAFFGQGTRLTVV.

This chain joins TRBV7-9 and TRBJ1-5; D is ambiguous. V lost 5 bases, J lost 0 bases, and 8 bases lay in between. CDR1 is SEHNR, CDR2 FQNEAQ, per germline (reference sequence). This CDR3 has 14 residues. CDR3 protein: CASSKRGSNQPQHF. DNA for the CDR3: TGTGCCAGCAGCAAAAGAGGTAGCAATCAGCCCCAGCATTTT.

J is TRBJ1-3 and V is TRBV11-2; D is uncertain. V was pared by 5 bases and J by 0 bases, with 17 bases between. The CDR3 sequence is 17 residues long. Germline V gene data show CDR1 as SGHAT and CDR2 as FQNNGV. CDR3 loop: CASSPSAGSNSGNTIYF. The CDR3 coding sequence is TGTGCCAGCAGCCCCTCGGCAGGCTCAAACTCTGGAAACACCATATATTTT.